The rows below give T cell receptor beta chains drawn from one sample of a study of breast tumors, draining lymph nodes, adjacent tissues. Via MiXCR, TCRdb re-called the multiplex PCR reads, giving one row per CDR3 protein. The sample includes about 300,000 distinct CDR3 sequences, 30% seen only once; the top ten take about 1.2%. Input material: axillary lymph node tissue. The source is a female donor with breast cancer. Some clones in this sample may be carry-over from other donors' samples. Each CDR3 is given with its conserved first and last residue. The D gene is left open where the match is weak. Clone size is stated in some rows and not others, as once, few, many or a class when expanded.

size: -
J: TRBJ2-2
V: TRBV4-2
D: -
CDR3: CASTRAGSYELFF
DNA: TGTGCCAGCACCCGGGCGGGATCCTACGAGCTGTTTTTT

size: -
J: TRBJ2-1
V: TRBV5-8
D: -
CDR3: CASSLINEQFF
DNA: TGTGCCAGCAGCTTAATAAATGAGCAGTTCTTC

size: many
J: TRBJ1-2
V: TRBV6-5
D: -
CDR3: CASSSPVNGYTF
DNA: TGTGCCAGCAGCTCCCCAGTGAATGGCTACACCTTC

size: many
J: TRBJ2-3
V: TRBV11-2
D: -
CDR3: CASSIGVDTQYF
DNA: TGTGCCAGCAGCATAGGCGTAGATACGCAGTATTTT

size: many
J: TRBJ2-7
V: TRBV15
D: -
CDR3: CATSRGGPGLQTYEQYF
DNA: TGTGCCACCAGCAGAGGAGGGCCGGGACTGCAAACTTACGAGCAGTACTTC

size: many
J: TRBJ1-5
V: TRBV6-2/TRBV6-3
D: TRBD1
CDR3: CASSWTGQDQPQHF
DNA: TGTGCCAGCAGTTGGACAGGGCAAGATCAGCCCCAGCATTTT

size: few
J: TRBJ2-7
V: TRBV30
D: -
CDR3: CAWKGLSGIYEQYF
DNA: TGTGCCTGGAAGGGACTGAGCGGCATCTACGAGCAGTACTTC

size: -
J: TRBJ2-2
V: TRBV11-3
D: -
CDR3: CASSPGGRALPSGNTGELFF
DNA: TGTGCCAGCAGCCCGGGGGGCAGGGCTCTCCCCTCTGGAAACACCGGGGAGCTGTTTTTT

size: once
J: TRBJ2-3
V: TRBV10-3
D: -
CDR3: CAISPGGSTDTQYF
DNA: TGTGCCATCAGTCCCGGAGGAAGCACAGATACGCAGTATTTT

size: many
J: TRBJ2-1
V: TRBV2
D: -
CDR3: CASSISGKSSYNEQFF
DNA: TGTGCCAGCAGTATCTCGGGCAAGAGCTCCTACAATGAGCAGTTCTTC

size: many
J: TRBJ1-2
V: TRBV12-5
D: -
CDR3: CASGISGSGYTF
DNA: TGTGCTAGTGGTATATCGGGGTCTGGCTACACCTTC

size: -
J: TRBJ2-2
V: TRBV25-1
D: -
CDR3: CASSEGGAGELFF
DNA: TGTGCCAGCAGTGAAGGGGGCGCCGGGGAGCTGTTTTTT

size: many
J: TRBJ1-4
V: TRBV6-5
D: -
CDR3: CATAKTWGNEKLFF
DNA: TGTGCCACCGCGAAAACTTGGGGTAATGAAAAACTGTTTTTT

size: many
J: TRBJ1-6
V: TRBV5-1
D: -
CDR3: CASSFGNSPLHF
DNA: TGCGCCAGCAGCTTCGGGAATTCACCCCTCCACTTT

size: -
J: TRBJ2-5
V: TRBV15
D: -
CDR3: CATSSLHPGTQETQYF
DNA: TGTGCCACCAGCAGCTTGCACCCCGGGACTCAAGAGACCCAGTACTTC